This T cell receptor beta chain was identified during a study of blood T cells in healthy people across ages. Every sample yielded at least 7 million isolated PBMCs. The CDR3 consists of 14 residues. The germline V gene encodes CDR1 LNHNV and CDR2 YYDKDF (reference sequence). With 0 bases removed from V and 1 base from J, the gap between germline ends came to 6 bases. Primed by a sample-barcoded 5' primer and a J-beta primer mix, a second PCR proceeded for roughly 6 to 12 cycles. Each CDR3 protein is one row after TCRdb ran MiXCR on the 5' RACE reads. The profile shows approximately 1.5 million distinct CDR3 sequences, about 32% of them singletons.

The gene calls are TRBV15 and TRBJ2-5; the D gene could be TRBD1 or TRBD2 (5 bases each). The sample consisted of blood. The TCR originated in a woman in her 30s in good health. CDR3 sequence (DNA): TGTGCCACCAGCAGAGATGGGACCCAAGAGACCCAGTACTTC. It encodes CATSRDGTQETQYF.